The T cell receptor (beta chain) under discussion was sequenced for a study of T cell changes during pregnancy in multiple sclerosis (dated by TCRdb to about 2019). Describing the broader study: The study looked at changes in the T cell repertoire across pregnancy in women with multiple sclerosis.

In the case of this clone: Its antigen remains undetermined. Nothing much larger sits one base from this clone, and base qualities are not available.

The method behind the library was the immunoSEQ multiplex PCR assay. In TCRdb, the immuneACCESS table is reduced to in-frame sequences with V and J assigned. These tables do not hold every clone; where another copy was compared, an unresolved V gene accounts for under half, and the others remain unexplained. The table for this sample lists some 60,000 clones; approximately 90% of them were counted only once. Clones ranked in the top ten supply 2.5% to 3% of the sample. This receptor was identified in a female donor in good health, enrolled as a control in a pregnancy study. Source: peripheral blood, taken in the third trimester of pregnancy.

The DNA reads TGTGCCAGCGGAGGAGCGGGGTACAATGAGCAGTTCTTC. This translates into CASGGAGYNEQFF. Recombination linked TRBV2 to TRBJ2-1; TRBD2 lines up with 7 middle nucleotides. The CDR1 and CDR2 encoded by the germline V gene are SNHLY and FYNNEI. Reading from cysteine to phenylalanine, the CDR3 counts 13 amino acids. Here the CDR3 DNA is all that survives: 39 bases in frame from base 1. V loses 8 bases at its end and J loses 4 bases; junction bases beyond the gene matches: 5. Reference TRBV2 and TRBJ2-1 genes cover what lies past the CDR3, so the full variable domain is EPEVTQTPSHQVTQMGQEVILRCVPISNHLYFYWYRQILGQKVEFLVSFYNNEISEKSEIFDDQFSVERPDGSNFTLKIRSTKLEDSAMYFCASGGAGYNEQFFGPGTRLTVL.